The entry below describes one T cell receptor (beta chain). Its antigen is not known. The sample comes from a study of T cell responses to AZD1222 COVID-19 vaccine. General observations from the study: Following two doses of AZD1222, Spike-specific TCR breadth and depth rose.

Germline loops: CDR1 SGHVS, CDR2 FNYEAQ. V shed 3 bases and J shed 5 bases, with 7 bases lying between them. CDR3 length: 13 residues. Only in-frame clones appear in the TCRdb table, and some are missing; sequencing was by immunoSEQ multiplex PCR. The sample includes roughly 100,000 clones, roughly nine tenths of them seen just once. The sequence was collected from an adult in good health. The source material was peripheral blood, sampled on day 0 of AZD1222 vaccination. The chain couples TRBV7-6 to TRBJ1-4; D call uncertain. The CDR3 DNA reads as TGTGCCAGCAGCTTTACCTTGAATGAAAAACTGTTTTTT. Translated, it gives CASSFTLNEKLFF.